This T cell receptor beta chain originates from a study of T cell responses to AZD1222 COVID-19 vaccine. Study observations and caveats: White British people made up most donors, females outnumbered males, and clonal diversity was possibly underestimated. At baseline, seropositivity was found in only 5 to 7 AZD1222 recipients.

The repertoire was sequenced with immunoSEQ multiplex PCR; TCRdb's copy has only in-frame clones and lacks some. The sample carries 150,000 to 200,000 clones, 80% to 95% recorded once. Notes on this clone: The antigen remains unidentified.

Trimming removed 6 bases from V and 0 bases from J, with 14 bases in between. The length of the CDR3 is 16 residues. Germline assignment: CDR1 KGHSH and CDR2 LQKENI. The clonotype comes from an adult who received the AZD1222 COVID-19 vaccine. The sequenced sample was peripheral blood, obtained 28 days after the second AZD1222 dose. This chain connects TRBV18 to TRBJ2-2; D is possibly TRBD2 (5 bases). The CDR3 sequence: CASSPYLASNTGELFF. CDR3 in DNA: TGTGCCAGCTCTCCCTACTTAGCGTCGAACACCGGGGAGCTGTTTTTT.